The 21 T cell receptor beta chains reported below all come from one sample, sequenced in a study of shared clonotypes between healthy human individuals. The assay was immunoSEQ multiplex PCR, and TCRdb's table has in-frame clones only and misses some. Among roughly 2.6 million clones listed, roughly 92% were seen once. Sequenced input: naive CD4+ T cells sorted from blood. The sample's subset: CD45RA+ positively selected. The receptors shown here come from a young man in good health.

This chain uses TRBV27 with TRBJ2-3; no clear D. CDR1 and CDR2 from the germline V gene are MNHEY and SMNVEV (reference sequence). This CDR3 has 16 residues. The ends were cut back, 5 bases at V and 0 bases at J, with 15 bases in the middle. CDR3 protein: CASSAYSTLSTDTQYF. CDR3 bases: TGTGCCAGCAGTGCCTATAGCACCCTTAGCACAGATACGCAGTATTTT.

This chain uses TRBV27 with TRBJ2-4; 7 bases map to TRBD1. Germline V lookup: CDR1 MNHEY, CDR2 SMNVEV (reference sequence). The CDR3 extends over 17 amino acids. V lost 5 bases, J lost 0 bases, and 10 bases stayed unmatched. The CDR3: CASSPVDRRLAKNIQYF. The CDR3 nucleotides are TGTGCCAGCAGTCCCGTGGACAGGAGGCTAGCCAAAAACATTCAGTACTTC.

About this clone: The junction shows a germline mismatch at one end, possibly a read error. The chain joins TRBV5-1 to TRBJ2-7; 8 nucleotides align to TRBD1. The CDR3 loop spans 16 amino acids. Germline lookup yields CDR1 SGHRS and CDR2 YFSETQ. The CDR3 region has the DNA TGCGCCGGCAGCCCCGGACAGGGATTACGTTCTAGCGAGCAGTACTTC. This sequence encodes CAGSPGQGLRSSEQYF.

The gene calls are TRBV11-2 and TRBJ1-4; tentatively, D is TRBD1 (6 bases). CDR1 and CDR2 from the germline V gene are SGHAT and FQNNGV. This CDR3 is 14 amino acids long. V gave up 10 bases and J gave up 2 bases, with 14 bases separating them. CDR3 sequence: CATGGLGTNEKLFF. The CDR3 region has the DNA TGTGCCACGGGGGGGCTCGGGACTAATGAAAAACTGTTTTTT.

Turning to this clone: This same CDR3 is encoded by further DNA sequences in the sample. The chain has TRBV6-5 and TRBJ2-6; D call uncertain. The CDR3 covers 13 residues. Germline V lookup: CDR1 MNHEY, CDR2 SVGAGI. The V and J ends lost 7 bases and 1 base respectively, with 5 bases between them. The CDR3 coding sequence is TGTGCCAGCACCAGGTCTGGGGCCAACGTCCTGACTTTC. Protein: CASTRSGANVLTF.

V is TRBV5-1 and J is TRBJ2-3; 13 bases are shared with TRBD2. This CDR3 spans 16 amino acids. The ends lost 4 bases at V and 6 bases at J; junction bases unmatched: 8. CDR1 and CDR2 (germline): SGHRS, YFSETQ. This CDR3 is CASSQGLAGVTDTQYF. As DNA, the CDR3 is TGCGCCAGCAGCCAAGGACTAGCGGGGGTTACGGATACGCAGTATTTT.

The rearrangement joins TRBV6-6 to TRBJ2-4; 8 bases fit TRBD1. J was trimmed by 3 bases and V by 7 bases; bases with no gene match: 5. Germline CDR1 and CDR2: MNHNY and SVGAGI (reference sequence). This CDR3 contains 14 residues. CDR3 protein: CASTRTGSKNIQYF. In nucleotides, the CDR3 is TGTGCCAGCACCCGGACAGGGAGCAAAAACATTCAGTACTTC.

V and J are TRBV15 and TRBJ2-3; 7 bases map to TRBD1. The CDR3 is 16 amino acids. CDR1 is LNHNV, CDR2 YYDKDF, per germline (reference sequence). The V segment lost 0 bases and the J segment 0 bases; nucleotides outside the gene matches: 3. In DNA form, the CDR3 reads TGTGCCACCAGCAGAGAGGGGGACAGAAGCACAGATACGCAGTATTTT. Its protein is CATSREGDRSTDTQYF.

The J gene is TRBJ2-7, the V gene TRBV19, with TRBD2 matching over 12 bases. V dropped 5 bases and J dropped 0; count of bases not matched to a gene: 8. The germline CDR1 and CDR2 sequences are LNHDA and SQIVND (reference sequence). The CDR3 is made up of 17 amino acids. This chain's CDR3 is CASSSASGRGPSYEQYF. The DNA of the CDR3 is TGTGCCAGTAGTTCGGCTAGCGGGAGGGGTCCCTCCTACGAGCAGTACTTC. The complete variable domain, with remaining parts taken from reference TRBV19 and TRBJ2-7, reads DGGITQSPKYLFRKEGQNVTLSCEQNLNHDAMYWYRQDPGQGLRLIYYSQIVNDFQKGDIAEGYSVSREKKESFPLTVTSAQKNPTAFYLCASSSASGRGPSYEQYFGPGTRLTVT.

V is TRBV6-1 and J is TRBJ2-3; perhaps TRBD1 as D (5 bases). Trimming left V 2 bases short and J 2 bases short, with 11 bases between. Germline loops: CDR1 MNHNS, CDR2 SASEGT. The CDR3 has 15 residues. Here the CDR3 reads CASSERGFDTDTQYF. DNA for the CDR3: TGTGCCAGCAGTGAAAGGGGTTTCGACACAGATACGCAGTATTTT.

The genes are TRBV10-1 and TRBJ2-2, with D tentatively TRBD1 (5 bases). V lost 5 bases and J lost 3, with 7 bases in between. The CDR3 spans 13 residues. Germline loops: CDR1 WNHNN, CDR2 SYGVQD (reference sequence). The chain's CDR3 is CASSTGDTGELFF. DNA for the CDR3: TGCGCCAGCAGTACAGGAGACACCGGGGAGCTGTTTTTT.

The chain joins TRBV5-1 to TRBJ1-1; TRBD1 matches at 7 bases. CDR1 is SGHRS, CDR2 YFSETQ, per germline. V was clipped by 5 bases and J by 3 bases; unmatched bases: 7. This CDR3 spans 14 amino acids. The CDR3 DNA follows: TGCGCCAGCAGTCCGGACAGGATCCACACTGAAGCTTTCTTT. The encoded protein is CASSPDRIHTEAFF.

The chain couples TRBV11-2 to TRBJ2-3; D is unresolved. CDR3 length equals 16 residues. V was clipped by 4 bases and J by 2 bases, with 16 bases between them. CDR1 and CDR2 from the germline V gene are SGHAT and FQNNGV. The CDR3 protein is CASSSPVFRNTDTQYF. CDR3 bases: TGTGCCAGCAGCTCTCCGGTCTTTAGGAACACAGATACGCAGTATTTT.

This chain joins TRBV5-1 and TRBJ1-2; 9 bases are shared with TRBD1. Trimming cost V 4 bases and J 3 bases; bases outside gene matches: 10. The CDR3 totals 16 residues. CDR1 SGHRS and CDR2 YFSETQ come from the germline V gene. The CDR3 loop is CASSPFSTGGHYGYTF. In nucleotides, the CDR3 is TGCGCCAGCAGCCCTTTCTCGACAGGGGGGCACTATGGCTACACCTTC. Based on the CDR3 plus reference TRBV5-1 and TRBJ1-2, the full variable domain is KAGVTQTPRYLIKTRGQQVTLSCSPISGHRSVSWYQQTPGQGLQFLFEYFSETQRNKGNFPGRFSGRQFSNSRSEMNVSTLELGDSALYLCASSPFSTGGHYGYTFGSGTRLTVV.

The chain has TRBV10-3 and TRBJ2-7; D may be TRBD2 (6 bases). The CDR3 totals 16 residues. Trimming cost V 6 bases and J 0 bases, with 18 bases left between them. Per the germline V gene, CDR1 is ENHRY and CDR2 is SYGVKD. DNA for the CDR3: TGTGCCATCAGCGAAAAAATCAATAGCGGCTCCTACGAGCAGTACTTC. It yields the protein CAISEKINSGSYEQYF.

The CDR3 nucleotides are TGTGCCAGCAGTTTCTCCAGGGTTCAGATCGGAAACACCATATATTTT. It translates to CASSFSRVQIGNTIYF. V and J are TRBV28 and TRBJ1-3, with D maybe TRBD1 (5 bases). The germline gives CDR1 MDHEN, CDR2 SYDVKM. The CDR3 runs to 16 residues. The ends were cut back, 3 bases at V and 4 bases at J, with 16 bases in the middle.

DNA of the CDR3: TGTGCCAGCAGCTTGGGTTTAAACAATGAGCAGTTCTTC. Protein product: CASSLGLNNEQFF. The chain is built from TRBV5-8 and TRBJ2-1, with D unresolved. Trimming removed 0 bases from V and 5 bases from J, with 6 bases in between. The CDR3 totals 13 residues. Germline V CDR1 and CDR2: SGHTS, YDEGEE.

The chain links TRBV19 to TRBJ2-2; 10 bases are a match to TRBD1. Trimming at V came to 5 bases and at J to 4 bases, leaving 7 bases not matched to a gene. CDR3 length: 16 residues. Germline V gene sequence: CDR1 LNHDA, CDR2 SQIVND (reference sequence). The CDR3 region is CASSSWTGGTTGELFF. The DNA of the CDR3 is TGTGCCAGTAGTTCATGGACAGGGGGAACCACCGGGGAGCTGTTTTTT.

CDR3 amino acids: CASSARSGTEAFF. For the CDR3, the DNA is TGTGCCAGCAGCGCTAGAAGCGGGACTGAAGCTTTCTTT. The V call is TRBV6-6, the J call TRBJ1-1; D not certain. Trimming cost V 6 bases and J 5 bases, with 13 bases left between them. Germline V lookup: CDR1 MNHNY, CDR2 SVGAGI (reference sequence). The CDR3 is made up of 13 amino acids.

V gene TRBV18 combines with J gene TRBJ1-1; 8 bases map to TRBD1. V trimming: 5 bases; J trimming: 5 bases; junction bases outside the gene matches: 10. CDR3 length: 15 residues. Germline loops: CDR1 KGHSH, CDR2 LQKENI. The CDR3 loop reads CASSTAGQGWTEAFF. The CDR3 bases are TGTGCCAGCTCAACAGCTGGACAGGGTTGGACTGAAGCTTTCTTT.

The V call is TRBV4-1, the J call TRBJ1-1; no firm D call. CDR3 length equals 15 residues. The V and J ends lost 1 base and 4 bases respectively, with 13 bases between them. Germline CDR1 MGHRA, CDR2 YSYEKL. The CDR3 sequence: CASSQGYFGGTEAFF. CDR3 DNA sequence: TGCGCCAGCAGCCAAGGTTACTTCGGCGGCACTGAAGCTTTCTTT.